One and the same sample provided the 9 T cell receptor beta chains below, sequenced in a study of T-cell memory formation after mild COVID-19. TCRdb reprocessed the 5' RACE reads with MiXCR, giving one entry per CDR3 protein. The repertoire consists of 180,000 or so distinct CDR3 sequences, with 16% occurring once and the leading ten covering under 2.5%. Sequences were obtained from PBMCs or a T cell subset sorted from them (not recorded which). The receptors stem from an adult woman who had mild COVID-19 (a few samples of this study predate the infection). Cell type and time point are not known.

The chain carries TRBV5-1 and TRBJ1-2; no firm D call. Looked up from germline, CDR1 is SGHRS and CDR2 is YFSETQ. The CDR3 contains 13 residues. Trimming removed 5 bases from V and 7 bases from J, with 15 bases in between. The CDR3 region is CASSTDGSSGYTF. CDR3 coding DNA: TGCGCCAGCAGTACGGACGGAAGTTCTGGCTACACCTTC.

The J gene is TRBJ2-2, the V gene TRBV7-3; D is perhaps TRBD2 (5 bases). This CDR3 has 17 residues. The germline CDR1 and CDR2 sequences are SGHTA and FQGTGA. V was clipped by 8 bases and J by 4 bases, with 23 bases between them. The CDR3 sequence: CASGKEPRGLVTGELFF. CDR3 DNA: TGTGCCAGCGGCAAAGAACCCCGAGGACTCGTCACCGGGGAGCTGTTTTTT.

This clonotype was observed a handful of times. The chain joins TRBV7-2 to TRBJ1-1; D unresolved. The V gene lost 3 bases and the J gene lost 4 bases, with 12 bases spanning the gap. The CDR3 spans 14 residues. Germline V gene lookup returns CDR1 SGHTA and CDR2 FQGNSA. As DNA, the CDR3 is TGTGCCAGCAGCTTGAACCCGGGAGTCACTGAAGCTTTCTTT. Translating it yields CASSLNPGVTEAFF.

The CDR3 sequence: CASSLGRGIFYNEQFF. The CDR3 DNA sequence: TGCGCCAGCAGCTTGGGGAGGGGGATTTTCTACAATGAGCAGTTCTTC. This sequence joins TRBV5-1 and TRBJ2-1; either TRBD1 or TRBD2 may fit D (6 bases each). V shed 0 bases and J shed 3 bases, with 13 bases lying between them. Germline-derived CDR1 and CDR2 are SGHRS and YFSETQ. The CDR3 spans 16 residues. The full variable domain, rest sourced from reference TRBV5-1 and TRBJ2-1, is KAGVTQTPRYLIKTRGQQVTLSCSPISGHRSVSWYQQTPGQGLQFLFEYFSETQRNKGNFPGRFSGRQFSNSRSEMNVSTLELGDSALYLCASSLGRGIFYNEQFFGPGTRLTVL.

This sequence joins TRBV7-3 and TRBJ2-5; no definite D call. Trimming took off 1 base at V and 5 bases at J, with 8 bases between the two ends. The CDR3 loop spans 13 amino acids. From germline, CDR1 is SGHTA and CDR2 FQGTGA. In nucleotides, the CDR3 is TGTGCCAGCAGCTTAAACAGTCAGGAGACCCAGTACTTC. Translated, it gives CASSLNSQETQYF.

This clonotype was detected only a few times. The chain employs TRBV29-1 and TRBJ2-3, with TRBD2 matching 7 bases. The trim removed 3 bases at V and 3 bases at J, leaving 3 bases unmatched. Germline loops: CDR1 SQVTM, CDR2 ANQGSEA. This CDR3 contains 13 residues. The CDR3 sequence: CSVEPGGTDTQYF. The CDR3, as DNA: TGCAGCGTTGAGCCCGGGGGGACAGATACGCAGTATTTT.

This clonotype was seen more than once but under ten times. The CDR3 reads CASSYEGASSTGELFF. The CDR3 DNA sequence: TGTGCCAGCAGTTACGAAGGTGCCTCCTCCACCGGGGAGCTGTTTTTT. The chain combines TRBV6-5 with TRBJ2-2; no firm D call. The CDR3 consists of 16 residues. Between the trimmed V and J ends, which lost 2 bases and 4 bases, there was a span of 14 bases. The germline V gene has CDR1 MNHEY and CDR2 SVGAGI.

V and J are TRBV2 and TRBJ1-1; 9 nucleotides match TRBD1. CDR3 length equals 12 residues. Per the germline V gene, CDR1 is SNHLY and CDR2 is FYNNEI. Germline trimming cut 11 bases from V and 6 bases from J; bases unmatched to any gene: 7. The CDR3 spells CAGTGGFAEAFF. As DNA, the CDR3 is TGTGCCGGAACAGGGGGCTTTGCTGAAGCTTTCTTT.

The V gene is TRBV24-1, the J gene TRBJ2-1; 8 bases align to TRBD2. The junction had 6 bases not matched to a gene; V was cut back by 3 bases and J by 12 bases. This CDR3 is 13 amino acids long. Per the germline V gene, CDR1 is KGHDR and CDR2 is SFDVKD. In nucleotides, the CDR3 is TGTGCCACCAGTGATCTCCGGACTAGCCGGCAGTTCTTC. This gives the protein CATSDLRTSRQFF.